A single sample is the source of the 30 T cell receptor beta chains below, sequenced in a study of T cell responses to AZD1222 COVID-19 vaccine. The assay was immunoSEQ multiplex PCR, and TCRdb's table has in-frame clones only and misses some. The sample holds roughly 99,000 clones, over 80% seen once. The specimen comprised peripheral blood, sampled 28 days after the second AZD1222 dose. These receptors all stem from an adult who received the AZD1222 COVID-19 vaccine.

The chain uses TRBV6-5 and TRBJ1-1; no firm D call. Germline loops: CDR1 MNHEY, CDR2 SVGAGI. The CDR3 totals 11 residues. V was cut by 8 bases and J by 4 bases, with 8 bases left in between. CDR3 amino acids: CASEEGTEAFF. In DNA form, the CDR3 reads TGTGCCAGCGAGGAGGGCACTGAAGCTTTCTTT.

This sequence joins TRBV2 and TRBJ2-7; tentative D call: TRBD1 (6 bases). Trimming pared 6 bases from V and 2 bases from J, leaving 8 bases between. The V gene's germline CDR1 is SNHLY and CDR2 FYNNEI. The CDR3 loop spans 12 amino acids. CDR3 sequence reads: CASRQGAYEQYF. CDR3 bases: TGTGCCAGCAGACAGGGAGCCTACGAGCAGTACTTC.

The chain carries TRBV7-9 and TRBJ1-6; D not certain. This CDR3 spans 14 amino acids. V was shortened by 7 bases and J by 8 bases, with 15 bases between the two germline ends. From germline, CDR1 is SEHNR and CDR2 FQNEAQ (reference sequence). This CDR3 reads CASTKGGVDSPLHF. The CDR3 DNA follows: TGTGCCAGCACCAAAGGCGGAGTTGATTCACCCCTCCACTTT. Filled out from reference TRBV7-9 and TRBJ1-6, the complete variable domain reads DTGVSQNPRHKITKRGQNVTFRCDPISEHNRLYWYRQTLGQGPEFLTYFQNEAQLEKSRLLSDRFSAERPKGSFSTLEIQRTEQGDSAMYLCASTKGGVDSPLHFGNGTRLTVT.

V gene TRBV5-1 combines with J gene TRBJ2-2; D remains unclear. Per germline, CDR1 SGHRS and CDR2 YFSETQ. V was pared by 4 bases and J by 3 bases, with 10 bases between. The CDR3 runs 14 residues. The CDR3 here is CASSPEDHTGELFF. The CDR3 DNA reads TGCGCCAGCAGCCCAGAGGATCACACCGGGGAGCTGTTTTTT.

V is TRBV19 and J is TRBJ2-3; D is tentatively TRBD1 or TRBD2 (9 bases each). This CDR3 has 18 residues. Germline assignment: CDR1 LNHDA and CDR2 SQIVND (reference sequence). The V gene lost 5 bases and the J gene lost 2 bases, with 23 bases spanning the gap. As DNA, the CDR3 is TGTGCCAGTAGTCCGAGAACAGGGGGCGGGAGGGCCACAGATACGCAGTATTTT. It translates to CASSPRTGGGRATDTQYF.

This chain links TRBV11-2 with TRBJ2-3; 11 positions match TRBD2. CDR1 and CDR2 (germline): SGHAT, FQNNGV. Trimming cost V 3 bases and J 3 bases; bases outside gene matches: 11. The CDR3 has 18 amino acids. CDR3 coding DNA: TGTGCCAGCAGCTTCCCCACCGCGACTAGCGGGGTAACAGATACGCAGTATTTT. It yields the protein CASSFPTATSGVTDTQYF.

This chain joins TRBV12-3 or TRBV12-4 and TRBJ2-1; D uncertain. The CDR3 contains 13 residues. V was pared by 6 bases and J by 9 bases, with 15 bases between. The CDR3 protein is CASSPVGRGEQFF. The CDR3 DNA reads TGTGCCAGCAGCCCGGTGGGAAGAGGTGAGCAGTTCTTC.

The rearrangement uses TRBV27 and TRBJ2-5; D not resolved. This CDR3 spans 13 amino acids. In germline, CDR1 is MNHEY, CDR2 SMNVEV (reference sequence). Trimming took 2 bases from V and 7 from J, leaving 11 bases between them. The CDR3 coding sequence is TGTGCCAGCAGTTTAGGGTCCGAAGGGACCCAGTACTTC. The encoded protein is CASSLGSEGTQYF.

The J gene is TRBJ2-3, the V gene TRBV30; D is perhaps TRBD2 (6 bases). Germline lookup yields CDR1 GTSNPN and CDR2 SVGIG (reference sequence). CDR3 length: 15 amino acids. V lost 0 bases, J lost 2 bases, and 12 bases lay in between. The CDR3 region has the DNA TGTGCCTGGAGTGTAGCCAGCGGGTACACAGATACGCAGTATTTT. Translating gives CAWSVASGYTDTQYF.

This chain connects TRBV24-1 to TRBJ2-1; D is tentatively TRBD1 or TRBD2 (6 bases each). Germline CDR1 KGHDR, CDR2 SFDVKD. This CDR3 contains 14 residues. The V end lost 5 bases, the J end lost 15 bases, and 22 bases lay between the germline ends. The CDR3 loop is CATSGFEGGRRMFF. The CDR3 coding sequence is TGTGCCACCAGTGGTTTCGAGGGGGGCCGCCGGATGTTCTTC.

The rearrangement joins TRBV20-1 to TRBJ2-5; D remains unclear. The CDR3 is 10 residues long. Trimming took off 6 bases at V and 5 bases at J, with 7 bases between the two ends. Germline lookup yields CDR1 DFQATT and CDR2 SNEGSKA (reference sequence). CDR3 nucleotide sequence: TGCAGTGCGTTCAGGGAGACCCAGTACTTC. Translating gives CSAFRETQYF.

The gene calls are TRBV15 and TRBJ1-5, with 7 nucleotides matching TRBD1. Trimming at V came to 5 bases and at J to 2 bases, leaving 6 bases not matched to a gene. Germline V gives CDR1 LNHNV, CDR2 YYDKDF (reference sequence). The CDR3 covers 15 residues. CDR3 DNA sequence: TGTGCCACCAGCGGGGGACAGTGGGGCAATCAGCCCCAGCATTTT. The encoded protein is CATSGGQWGNQPQHF.

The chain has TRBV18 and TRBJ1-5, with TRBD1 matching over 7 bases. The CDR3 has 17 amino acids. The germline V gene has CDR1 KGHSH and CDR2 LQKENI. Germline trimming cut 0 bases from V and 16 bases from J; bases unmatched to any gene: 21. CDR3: CASSPPEGAPGLRIFHF. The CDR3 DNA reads TGTGCCAGCTCACCACCGGAGGGGGCCCCGGGACTGAGGATCTTTCATTTT. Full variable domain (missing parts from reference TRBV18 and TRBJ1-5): NAGVMQNPRHLVRRRGQEARLRCSPMKGHSHVYWYRQLPEEGLKFMVYLQKENIIDESGMPKERFSAEFPKEGPSILRIQQVVRGDSAAYFCASSPPEGAPGLRIFHFGDGTRLSIL.

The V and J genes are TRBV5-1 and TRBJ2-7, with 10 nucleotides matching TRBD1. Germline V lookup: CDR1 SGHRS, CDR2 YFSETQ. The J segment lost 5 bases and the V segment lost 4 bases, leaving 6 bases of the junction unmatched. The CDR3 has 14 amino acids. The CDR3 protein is CASSPGQGPHEQYF. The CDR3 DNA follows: TGCGCCAGCAGCCCGGGACAGGGGCCCCACGAGCAGTACTTC.

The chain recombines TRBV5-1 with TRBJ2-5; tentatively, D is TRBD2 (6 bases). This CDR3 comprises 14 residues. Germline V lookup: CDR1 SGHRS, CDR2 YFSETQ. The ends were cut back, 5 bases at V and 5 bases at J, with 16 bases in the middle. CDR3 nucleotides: TGCGCCAGCAGAGCTTCGCGGGGTGGTGAGACCCAGTACTTC. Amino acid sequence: CASRASRGGETQYF.

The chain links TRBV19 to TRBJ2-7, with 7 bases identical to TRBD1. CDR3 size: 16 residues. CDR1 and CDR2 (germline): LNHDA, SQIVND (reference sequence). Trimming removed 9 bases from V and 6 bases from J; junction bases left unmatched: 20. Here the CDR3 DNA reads TGTGCCAGCGAGGGGGCTGCGAATGGCCCTACGCGCGAGCAGTACTTC. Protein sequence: CASEGAANGPTREQYF.

The CDR3 DNA is TGTGCCAGCAGCTTAGGCGGGGGGCCCCGGGATACGCAGTATTTT. Its translation is CASSLGGGPRDTQYF. The rearrangement uses TRBV11-3 and TRBJ2-3, with 8 bases that match TRBD2. V lost 1 base to trimming and J lost 6 bases; unmatched junction nucleotides: 6. This CDR3 has 15 residues. CDR1 and CDR2 (germline): SGHNT, YENEEA.

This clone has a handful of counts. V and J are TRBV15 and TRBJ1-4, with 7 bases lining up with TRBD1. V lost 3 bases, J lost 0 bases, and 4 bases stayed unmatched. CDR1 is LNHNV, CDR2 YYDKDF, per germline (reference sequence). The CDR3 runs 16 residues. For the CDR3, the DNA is TGTGCCACCAGCAGTGGTGACAGGGCAACTAATGAAAAACTGTTTTTT. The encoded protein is CATSSGDRATNEKLFF.

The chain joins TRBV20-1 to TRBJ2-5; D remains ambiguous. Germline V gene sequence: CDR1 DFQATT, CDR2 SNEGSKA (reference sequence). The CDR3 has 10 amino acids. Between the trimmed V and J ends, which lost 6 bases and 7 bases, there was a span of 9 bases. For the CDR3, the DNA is TGCAGTGCCACCCTGGGGACCCAGTACTTC. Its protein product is CSATLGTQYF.

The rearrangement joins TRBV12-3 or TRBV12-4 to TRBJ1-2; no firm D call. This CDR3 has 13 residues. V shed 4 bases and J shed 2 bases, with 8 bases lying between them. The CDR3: CASSSGSNYGYTF. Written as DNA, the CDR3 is TGTGCCAGCAGTTCGGGCAGCAACTATGGCTACACCTTC.

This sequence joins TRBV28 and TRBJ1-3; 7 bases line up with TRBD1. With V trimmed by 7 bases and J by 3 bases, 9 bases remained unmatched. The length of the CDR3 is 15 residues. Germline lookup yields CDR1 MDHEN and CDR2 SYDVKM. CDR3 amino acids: CASTPPTGNGNTIYF. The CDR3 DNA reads TGTGCCAGCACCCCCCCGACAGGGAATGGAAACACCATATATTTT.

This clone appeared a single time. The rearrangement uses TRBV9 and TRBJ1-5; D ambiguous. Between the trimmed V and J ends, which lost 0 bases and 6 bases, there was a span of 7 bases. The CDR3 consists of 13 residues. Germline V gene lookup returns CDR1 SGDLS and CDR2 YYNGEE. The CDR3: CASSVGSGQPQHF. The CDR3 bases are TGTGCCAGCAGCGTAGGATCCGGTCAGCCCCAGCATTTT.

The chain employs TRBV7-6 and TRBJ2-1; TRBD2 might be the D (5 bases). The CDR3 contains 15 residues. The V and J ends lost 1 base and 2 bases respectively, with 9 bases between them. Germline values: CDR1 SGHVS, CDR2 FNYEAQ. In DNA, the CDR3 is TGTGCCAGCAGCTTAGTTTCGGGGACCTACAATGAGCAGTTCTTC. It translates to CASSLVSGTYNEQFF.

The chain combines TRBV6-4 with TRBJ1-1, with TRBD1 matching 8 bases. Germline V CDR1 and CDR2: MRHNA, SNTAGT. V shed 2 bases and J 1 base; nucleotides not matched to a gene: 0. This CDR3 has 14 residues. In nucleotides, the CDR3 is TGTGCCAGCAGTGACGGGACAGGGAACACTGAAGCTTTCTTT. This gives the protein CASSDGTGNTEAFF.

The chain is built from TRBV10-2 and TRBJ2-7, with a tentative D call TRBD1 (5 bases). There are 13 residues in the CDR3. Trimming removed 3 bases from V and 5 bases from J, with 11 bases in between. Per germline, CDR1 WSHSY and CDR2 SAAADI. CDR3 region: CASSEQVQNEQYF. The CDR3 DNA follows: TGCGCCAGCAGTGAACAGGTTCAGAACGAGCAGTACTTC.

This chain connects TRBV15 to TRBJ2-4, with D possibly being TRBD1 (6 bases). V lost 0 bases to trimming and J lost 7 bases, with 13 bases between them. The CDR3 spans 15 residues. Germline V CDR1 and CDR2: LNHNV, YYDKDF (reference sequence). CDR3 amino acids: CATSRDGQGRNIQYF. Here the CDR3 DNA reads TGTGCCACCAGCAGAGACGGTCAGGGGCGGAACATTCAGTACTTC.

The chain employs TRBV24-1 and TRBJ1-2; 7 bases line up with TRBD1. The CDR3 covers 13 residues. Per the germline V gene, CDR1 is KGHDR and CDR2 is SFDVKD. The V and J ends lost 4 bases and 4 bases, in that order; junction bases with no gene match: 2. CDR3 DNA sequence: TGTGCCACCAGTGACCCAGGGGGCTATGGCTACACCTTC. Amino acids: CATSDPGGYGYTF.

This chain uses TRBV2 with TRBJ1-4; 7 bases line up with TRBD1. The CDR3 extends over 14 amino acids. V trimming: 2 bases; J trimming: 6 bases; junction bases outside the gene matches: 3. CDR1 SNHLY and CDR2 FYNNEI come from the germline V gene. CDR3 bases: TGTGCCAGCAGTGAAAGAGGGGGCTATGAAAAACTGTTTTTT. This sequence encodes CASSERGGYEKLFF.

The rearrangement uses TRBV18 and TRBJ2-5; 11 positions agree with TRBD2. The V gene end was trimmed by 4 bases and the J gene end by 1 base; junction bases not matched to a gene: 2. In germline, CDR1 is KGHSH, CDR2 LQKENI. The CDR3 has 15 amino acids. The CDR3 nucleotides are TGTGCCAGCTCACAAGGACTAGCGGGCCAAGAGACCCAGTACTTC. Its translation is CASSQGLAGQETQYF.

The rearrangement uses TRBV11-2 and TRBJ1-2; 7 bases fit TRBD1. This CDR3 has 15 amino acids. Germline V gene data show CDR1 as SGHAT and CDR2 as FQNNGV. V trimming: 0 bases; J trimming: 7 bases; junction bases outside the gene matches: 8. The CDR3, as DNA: TGTGCCAGCAGCTTAGATCTGCGGGCAGGGGGTGGCTACACCTTC. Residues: CASSLDLRAGGGYTF.